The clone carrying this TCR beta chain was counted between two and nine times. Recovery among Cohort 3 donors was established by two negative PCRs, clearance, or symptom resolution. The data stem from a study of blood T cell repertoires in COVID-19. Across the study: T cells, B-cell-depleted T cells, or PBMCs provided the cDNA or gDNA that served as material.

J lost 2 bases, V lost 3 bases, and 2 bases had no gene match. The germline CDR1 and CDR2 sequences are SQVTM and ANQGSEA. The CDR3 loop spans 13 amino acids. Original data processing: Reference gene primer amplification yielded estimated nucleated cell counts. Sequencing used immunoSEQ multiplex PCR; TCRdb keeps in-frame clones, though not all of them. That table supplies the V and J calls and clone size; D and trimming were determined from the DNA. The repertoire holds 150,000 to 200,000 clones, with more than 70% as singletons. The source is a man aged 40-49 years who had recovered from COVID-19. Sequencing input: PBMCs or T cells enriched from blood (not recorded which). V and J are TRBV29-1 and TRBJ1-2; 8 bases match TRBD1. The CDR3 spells CSVDDRGNYGYTF. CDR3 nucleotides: TGCAGCGTTGACGACAGGGGCAACTATGGCTACACCTTC.